This T cell receptor (beta chain) was retrieved from a study of T cell repertoires in cytomegalovirus infection. Study as a whole: The public TCR beta signatures pointed to both CMV infection and matching HLA type. Broader study findings: HLA-C-restricted, CMV-specific TCR beta clonotypes were dominant ex vivo.

The V segment lost 2 bases and the J segment 7 bases; nucleotides outside the gene matches: 6. The CDR3 has 16 residues. Germline CDR1 ENHRY, CDR2 SYGVKD. This clonotype showed up many times. The antigen is undetermined. TCRdb fed the reads into MiXCR, producing one record per CDR3 protein. Seen here are hundreds of thousands of distinct CDR3 sequences, approximately 24% observed once, and the top ten hold 7% to 9%. Material: CD8+ T cells from PBMCs. This receptor was obtained from a human donor in good health (CMV status not recorded). Some clones in this sample may be carry-over from other donors' samples. The chain employs TRBV10-3 and TRBJ2-1; 12 bases match TRBD1. The CDR3 DNA sequence: TGTGCCATCAGTGAGCCGGGACAGGGGGCCAAGAATGAGCAGTTCTTC. Translating it yields CAISEPGQGAKNEQFF.